One and the same sample provided the 16 T cell receptor beta chains below, sequenced in a study of neurological immune-mediated disorders. From the 5' RACE reads, TCRdb called clonotypes with MiXCR, one entry per CDR3 protein. The repertoire holds approximately 58,000 distinct CDR3 sequences, approximately 9.2% seen once, with under 2.5% in the top ten. Regarding time point: longitudinal time-point 3. The sequencing sample was made of PBMCs. These receptors originate from a woman aged 35 to 49 in good health.

This clonotype was counted ten times or more. The chain's CDR3 is CASKSWGPQETQYF. The CDR3 DNA follows: TGTGCCAGCAAGAGCTGGGGGCCTCAAGAGACCCAGTACTTC. The chain employs TRBV6-5 and TRBJ2-5; tentative D call: TRBD1 (6 bases). The CDR3 consists of 14 residues. Germline CDR1 reads MNHEY; CDR2 reads SVGAGI. V was pared by 7 bases and J by 2 bases, with 14 bases between.

There are many counts of this clonotype. The chain carries TRBV12-3 or TRBV12-4 and TRBJ2-6; the D call may be TRBD1 or TRBD2 (5 bases each). Trimming stripped 5 bases from V and 2 bases from J, with 10 bases between. The CDR3 is 15 amino acids. The CDR3 spells CASSLGGAGANVLTF. CDR3 bases: TGTGCCAGCAGTCTTGGGGGAGCTGGGGCCAACGTCCTGACTTTC.

The genes are TRBV6-5 and TRBJ1-2; 7 positions match TRBD1. This CDR3 is built from 14 residues. V lost 7 bases and J lost 0; bases outside the gene matches: 5. The germline V gene encodes CDR1 MNHEY and CDR2 SVGAGI. As DNA, the CDR3 is TGTGCCAGCAAGGGACAGACTACTAACTATGGCTACACCTTC. The encoded protein is CASKGQTTNYGYTF.

This clonotype was observed many times. The chain has TRBV20-1 and TRBJ1-3; tentatively, D is TRBD1 (5 bases). From germline, CDR1 is DFQATT and CDR2 SNEGSKA (reference sequence). This CDR3 comprises 11 residues. V gave up 5 bases and J gave up 8 bases, with 10 bases separating them. CDR3 in amino acids: CSASLGDTIYF. Written as DNA, the CDR3 is TGCAGTGCTTCCCTGGGGGACACCATATATTTT.

This clonotype was observed many times. The chain uses TRBV9 and TRBJ2-2, with D perhaps TRBD1 (6 bases). This CDR3 spans 17 amino acids. The ends were cut back, 4 bases at V and 0 bases at J, with 16 bases in the middle. CDR1 and CDR2 from the germline V gene are SGDLS and YYNGEE. The DNA for the CDR3 is TGTGCCAGCAGCATCAATCCGGGACACCCGAACACCGGGGAGCTGTTTTTT. It translates to CASSINPGHPNTGELFF.

This clonotype showed up just a few times. V is TRBV7-9 and J is TRBJ2-1; D not certain. Germline V lookup: CDR1 SEHNR, CDR2 FQNEAQ (reference sequence). The CDR3 extends over 13 amino acids. Trimming left V 5 bases short and J 8 bases short, with 13 bases between. The CDR3 loop is CASSLSLYDEQFF. The DNA for the CDR3 is TGTGCCAGCAGCCTCTCCCTTTACGATGAGCAGTTCTTC. Combining the CDR3 with reference TRBV7-9 and TRBJ2-1 gives the whole variable domain DTGVSQNPRHKITKRGQNVTFRCDPISEHNRLYWYRQTLGQGPEFLTYFQNEAQLEKSRLLSDRFSAERPKGSFSTLEIQRTEQGDSAMYLCASSLSLYDEQFFGPGTRLTVL.

This clonotype was seen at least ten times. The chain couples TRBV29-1 to TRBJ2-5; TRBD2 agrees at 7 bases. With V trimmed by 4 bases and J by 0 bases, 5 bases remained unmatched. Germline values: CDR1 SQVTM, CDR2 ANQGSEA. CDR3 size: 14 residues. CDR3 sequence: CSVGRGVYQETQYF. Here the CDR3 DNA reads TGCAGCGTTGGACGGGGGGTGTACCAAGAGACCCAGTACTTC. Complete variable domain (other parts from reference TRBV29-1 and TRBJ2-5): SAVISQKPSRDICQRGTSLTIQCQVDSQVTMMFWYRQQPGQSLTLIATANQGSEATYESGFVIDKFPISRPNLTFSTLTVSNMSPEDSSIYLCSVGRGVYQETQYFGPGTRLLVL.

This clonotype was observed at least ten times. Here the CDR3 reads CASSPKGTSSSGNTIYF. The DNA of the CDR3 is TGTGCCAGCTCACCGAAAGGGACCTCGAGCTCTGGAAACACCATATATTTT. The V gene is TRBV18, the J gene TRBJ1-3; D might be TRBD1 (5 bases). Germline CDR1 reads KGHSH; CDR2 reads LQKENI. The CDR3 runs to 17 residues. Trimming shortened V by 3 bases and J by 0 bases, and 15 bases separated the two germline ends.

This clonotype was seen many times. The chain joins TRBV21-1 to TRBJ2-1; whether TRBD1, the table's D call, matches the DNA was not checked. TRBV21-1 is reported as a pseudogene. The CDR3 loop spans 16 amino acids. CDR3 in DNA: TGTGCCAGCAGCAAAGTATGGGAGGGGGCGTACGCTGAGCAGTTCTTC. Translating gives CASSKVWEGAYAEQFF.

This clonotype was seen a few times. V gene TRBV6-5 combines with J gene TRBJ2-7, with 9 bases that match TRBD1. This CDR3 contains 18 residues. Per the germline V gene, CDR1 is MNHEY and CDR2 is SVGAGI. Unmatched junction bases numbered 14, after V lost 2 bases and J lost 3 bases. CDR3 in DNA: TGTGCCAGCAGTTACCCGAACCCCCGACAGGGGGGCCACTACGAGCAGTACTTC. This sequence encodes CASSYPNPRQGGHYEQYF.

Ten or more counts support this clonotype. The chain couples TRBV7-9 to TRBJ1-3; maybe TRBD1 (5 bases). Germline CDR1 reads SEHNR; CDR2 reads FQNEAQ (reference sequence). The CDR3 extends over 14 amino acids. V was trimmed by 2 bases and J by 2 bases, leaving 7 bases between them. This chain's CDR3 is CASSLTRAGNTIYF. The CDR3 DNA follows: TGTGCCAGCAGCTTAACCAGGGCTGGAAACACCATATATTTT.

This clonotype has at least ten counts. This chain connects TRBV2 to TRBJ1-1, with 8 bases lining up with TRBD1. Germline assignment: CDR1 SNHLY and CDR2 FYNNEI. Losses at the gene ends were 6 bases for V and 4 bases for J; bases not matched to a gene: 7. This CDR3 region has 14 residues. CDR3 DNA: TGTGCCAGCAGGGGCAGGGGGCGTTTCACTGAAGCTTTCTTT. It translates to CASRGRGRFTEAFF.

The rearrangement uses TRBV6-5 and TRBJ1-6; TRBD1 is a possible D gene (6 bases). Trimming shortened V by 5 bases and J by 8 bases, and 10 bases separated the two germline ends. The CDR3 runs 13 residues. Germline V lookup: CDR1 MNHEY, CDR2 SVGAGI. The CDR3, as DNA: TGTGCCAGCAGTACAGGGTCTTATTCACCCCTCCACTTT. Its protein product is CASSTGSYSPLHF.

This clonotype was counted at least ten times. The chain's CDR3 is CASSYSRHNYGYTF. CDR3 in DNA: TGTGCCAGCAGTTACTCAAGACATAACTATGGCTACACCTTC. The V and J genes are TRBV6-5 and TRBJ1-2; D gene uncertain. The germline CDR1 and CDR2 sequences are MNHEY and SVGAGI. Trimming stripped 0 bases from V and 1 base from J, with 6 bases between. The CDR3 runs to 14 residues.

The V and J genes are TRBV5-1 and TRBJ1-2; D remains unclear. CDR3 length: 13 amino acids. The V gene lost 0 bases and the J gene lost 7 bases, with 10 bases spanning the gap. CDR1 SGHRS and CDR2 YFSETQ come from the germline V gene. CDR3 DNA sequence: TGCGCCAGCAGCTTGGAGGGATTCGGTGGCTACACCTTC. This encodes CASSLEGFGGYTF.

This clonotype showed up many times. This rearrangement joins TRBV6-1 to TRBJ2-2; 7 bases line up with TRBD2. The germline V gene encodes CDR1 MNHNS and CDR2 SASEGT. The CDR3 contains 16 residues. V shed 2 bases and J 1 base; nucleotides not matched to a gene: 4. The CDR3 DNA follows: TGTGCCAGCAGTGAATTGGGGACTATGAACACCGGGGAGCTGTTTTTT. Translated, it gives CASSELGTMNTGELFF.